This is a list of T cell receptor beta chains from one sample in a study of cytomegalovirus exposure and HLA in healthy donors. This table comes from immunoSEQ multiplex PCR, and its TCRdb copy is limited to in-frame clones, with some not included. The repertoire holds about 160,000 clones, with around four fifths as singletons. The sample comprised PBMCs. The receptors originated from a woman aged 45 to 65 in good health and CMV-seronegative. Both conserved end residues are part of each CDR3. The order of the fields is CDR3 protein, V gene, J gene.

CDR3 protein: CASSFGKQPQHF
V gene: TRBV7-9
J gene: TRBJ1-5

CDR3 protein: CASSQFQGSYGYTF
V gene: TRBV7-6
J gene: TRBJ1-2

CDR3 protein: CASIRDRGTYAGYTF
V gene: TRBV6-6
J gene: TRBJ1-2

CDR3 protein: CASSQDPSGTRASTDTQYF
V gene: TRBV4-1
J gene: TRBJ2-3

CDR3 protein: CASSIQGTYNEQFF
V gene: TRBV7-6
J gene: TRBJ2-1

CDR3 protein: CASSSYRDRAYNEQFF
V gene: TRBV6-5
J gene: TRBJ2-1

CDR3 protein: CASSFRDRDATEAFF
V gene: TRBV28
J gene: TRBJ1-1

CDR3 protein: CASSSRDSSDGYEQYF
V gene: TRBV11-3
J gene: TRBJ2-7

CDR3 protein: CASSQVPINYEQYF
V gene: TRBV14
J gene: TRBJ2-7

CDR3 protein: CASSPLGGRTFF
V gene: TRBV4-1
J gene: TRBJ1-1

CDR3 protein: CASSASGEYTGELFF
V gene: TRBV9
J gene: TRBJ2-2

CDR3 protein: CASSRPGSPSYEQYF
V gene: TRBV28
J gene: TRBJ2-7

CDR3 protein: CASSLSGLANEKLFF
V gene: TRBV28
J gene: TRBJ1-4

CDR3 protein: CASSLSYRVPEAFF
V gene: TRBV28
J gene: TRBJ1-1

CDR3 protein: CASSPPGQGVSDTQYF
V gene: TRBV18
J gene: TRBJ2-3